This TCR beta chain was recorded in a study of T cell responses to AZD1222 COVID-19 vaccine. Regarding this clone: The target antigen is unknown.

This CDR3 region has 15 residues. Germline CDR1 is SGDLS and CDR2 is YYNGEE. V shed 3 bases and J 3 bases; nucleotides not matched to a gene: 4. Study results and limitations: Spike-specific TCR breadth and depth went up after people got two AZD1222 doses.

Here immunoSEQ multiplex PCR was the method, and the copy in TCRdb shows in-frame clones only, minus some. Altogether roughly 66,000 clones are present, roughly 82% being singletons, with the ten largest covering less than 6.5%. Sample: peripheral blood, taken on day 0 of AZD1222 vaccination. This TCR derives from an adult in good health. The chain links TRBV9 to TRBJ2-3; 10 bases match TRBD2. This CDR3 is CASSGSGGATDTQYF. In DNA, the CDR3 is TGTGCCAGCAGCGGCAGCGGGGGGGCAACAGATACGCAGTATTTT. The variable domain in full, with the rest retrieved from reference TRBV9 and TRBJ2-3, is DSGVTQTPKHLITATGQRVTLRCSPRSGDLSVYWYQQSLDQGLQFLIQYYNGEERAKGNILERFSAQQFPDLHSELNLSSLELGDSALYFCASSGSGGATDTQYFGPGTRLTVL.